This T cell receptor (beta chain) derives from a study of T cells in Graves' hyperthyroidism and ophthalmopathy. Notes on the study in general: Among clonotypes expanded in thyroid above 0.001, most were also found in blood.

The source material, RNA transcripts, was used to amplify TCR beta CDR3 regions. First-round RT-PCR with HTBI primers amplified the TCR CDR3 region. MiXCR, run by TCRdb on the multiplex PCR reads, gives a single entry per CDR3 protein. The table shows roughly 650,000 distinct CDR3 sequences, with around 15% occurring only once. Per germline, CDR1 LGHNA and CDR2 YSLEER. V lost 4 bases to trimming and J lost 0 bases, with 14 bases between them. The CDR3 runs to 16 residues. This clonotype showed up just once. The target antigen is unknown. Source material for PBMCs was about 11 ml fresh peripheral blood. The chain recombines TRBV4-3 with TRBJ2-3; a weak D match, TRBD2 (6 bases). Sequencing used blood. The source is a woman aged 40 to 50 with Graves' ophthalmopathy. In nucleotides, the CDR3 is TGCGCCAGCAGCCCTGAACCAGGGACTAGCACAGATACGCAGTATTTT. Protein sequence: CASSPEPGTSTDTQYF.